These 24 T cell receptor beta chains were all obtained from the same sample, sequenced in a study of a mutant IDH1 vaccine in newly diagnosed glioma (dated by TCRdb to about 2021). Library preparation used the immunoSEQ multiplex PCR assay. The table comes from immuneACCESS by way of TCRdb, which keeps in-frame sequences with V and J called. Part of the clones is missing from these tables; in studies checked, under half for an unresolved V gene and the rest for unknown reasons. The sample data list around 33,000 clones, and about 88% of these were observed just once. The ten largest clonotypes hold around 4.8% of the sample. The sample's time point label, decoded: baseline, week 1 (first vaccination visit). The sample's treatment or condition, from its label and the paper: pre-vaccination baseline after standard-of-care therapy. The specimen comprised PBMCs, sampled from a glioma patient treated with radiotherapy, temozolomide or both. The receptors come from a woman aged 40 to 49 with glioma.

V is TRBV30 and J is TRBJ1-1, with no clear D. The germline CDR1 and CDR2 sequences are GTSNPN and SVGIG (reference sequence). The CDR3 has 13 amino acids. V was trimmed by 4 bases and J by 7 bases, leaving 16 bases between them. Here the CDR3 DNA reads TGTGCCTGGACCCTCTGGTCGCCCCTTGAAGCTTTCTTT. Amino acid sequence: CAWTLWSPLEAFF.

The chain employs TRBV6-1 and TRBJ2-3; D gene uncertain. This CDR3 has 13 amino acids. V lost 2 bases and J lost 3, with 6 bases in between. The germline V gene encodes CDR1 MNHNS and CDR2 SASEGT. The CDR3 DNA is TGTGCCAGCAGTGAACGAAGGACAGATACGCAGTATTTT. The encoded protein is CASSERRTDTQYF.

The rearrangement joins TRBV28 to TRBJ1-1, with unresolved D. CDR3 length: 12 amino acids. Trimming took off 5 bases at V and 8 bases at J, with 12 bases between the two ends. Germline CDR1 reads MDHEN; CDR2 reads SYDVKM. CDR3 bases: TGTGCCAGCAGTCTTGTCGGCTACGAAGCTTTCTTT. The encoded protein is CASSLVGYEAFF.

CDR3 sequence: CASSLAWTGGTEAFF. DNA of the CDR3: TGTGCCAGCAGCTTGGCATGGACAGGTGGAACTGAAGCTTTCTTT. The genes are TRBV5-6 and TRBJ1-1; 7 bases line up with TRBD1. Germline V gene lookup returns CDR1 SGHDT and CDR2 YYEEEE. Unmatched junction bases numbered 7, after V lost 0 bases and J lost 5 bases. CDR3 size: 15 residues.

The J gene is TRBJ2-7, the V gene TRBV14; D is unclear. From germline, CDR1 is SGHDN and CDR2 FVKESK. V was shortened by 1 base and J by 3 bases, with 4 bases between the two germline ends. This CDR3 region has 12 residues. CDR3 residues: CASSQVIYEQYF. The CDR3 region has the DNA TGTGCCAGCAGCCAAGTCATCTACGAGCAGTACTTC.

The chain links TRBV2 to TRBJ1-4; no definite D call. CDR1 and CDR2 (germline): SNHLY, FYNNEI. V dropped 6 bases and J dropped 0 bases, with 8 bases sitting between them. The CDR3 has 14 residues. The CDR3, as DNA: TGTGCCAGCAGGAGGGCTTCAACTAATGAAAAACTGTTTTTT. It specifies CASRRASTNEKLFF.

CDR3 residues: CASSTGPKPRAYEQYF. CDR3 bases: TGCGCCAGCAGCACGGGACCGAAACCCCGAGCCTACGAGCAGTACTTC. The chain combines TRBV5-1 with TRBJ2-7; possibly TRBD1 or TRBD2 for D (5 bases each). The CDR3 runs to 16 residues. Germline V gene lookup returns CDR1 SGHRS and CDR2 YFSETQ. The V end was cut by 4 bases, the J end by 2 bases, with 19 bases between.

The V and J genes are TRBV20-1 and TRBJ2-1; no definite D call. This CDR3 contains 11 residues. Trimming shortened V by 4 bases and J by 8 bases, and 9 bases separated the two germline ends. Germline CDR1 DFQATT, CDR2 SNEGSKA (reference sequence). The CDR3 region is CSAIRVHEQFF. CDR3 sequence (DNA): TGCAGTGCTATCAGAGTCCATGAGCAGTTCTTC.

The rearrangement uses TRBV14 and TRBJ2-1; TRBD1 might be the D (5 bases). The germline CDR1 and CDR2 sequences are SGHDN and FVKESK. With 3 bases removed from V and 0 bases from J, the gap between germline ends came to 6 bases. The length of the CDR3 is 14 residues. This CDR3 is CASSQGPSYNEQFF. The CDR3 DNA is TGTGCCAGCAGCCAGGGGCCCTCCTACAATGAGCAGTTCTTC.

This clone was observed once. The rearrangement uses TRBV21-1 and TRBJ1-5. TRBV21-1 has pseudogene status. The CDR3 spans 13 residues. CDR3 protein: CASSKGFFGPQHF. In nucleotides, the CDR3 is TGTGCCAGCAGCAAAGGTTTCTTCGGGCCCCAGCATTTT.

This clone is a singleton in its sample. The J gene is TRBJ1-5, the V gene TRBV4-1; D remains unclear. The CDR3 is 15 amino acids. Looked up from germline, CDR1 is MGHRA and CDR2 is YSYEKL. V lost 3 bases to trimming and J lost 5 bases, with 14 bases between them. CDR3 residues: CASSHSTGPDQPQHF. The CDR3 DNA reads as TGCGCCAGCAGCCACTCAACCGGGCCCGATCAGCCCCAGCATTTT.

The chain carries TRBV29-1 and TRBJ2-7, with D unresolved. Trimming removed 5 bases from V and 7 bases from J, with 18 bases in between. This CDR3 comprises 13 residues. CDR1 is SQVTM, CDR2 ANQGSEA, per germline. The CDR3 region is CSVIPQTSEEQYF. Written as DNA, the CDR3 is TGCAGCGTTATCCCTCAGACTTCCGAGGAGCAGTACTTC.

In its sample, this clone was seen once. The chain's CDR3 is CASSVAHGSGNTIYF. As DNA, the CDR3 is TGTGCCAGCAGCGTAGCTCATGGCTCTGGAAACACCATATATTTT. The chain combines TRBV9 with TRBJ1-3; no clear D. CDR1 and CDR2 (germline): SGDLS, YYNGEE. V was trimmed by 0 bases and J by 0 bases, leaving 7 bases between them. There are 15 residues in the CDR3.

V and J are TRBV29-1 and TRBJ2-2, with TRBD2 matching 7 bases. The germline V gene has CDR1 SQVTM and CDR2 ANQGSEA. V shed 0 bases, J shed 4 bases, and the junction held 8 bases outside the gene matches. The CDR3 runs 16 residues. The CDR3 sequence: CSVEDRGRALTGELFF. CDR3 DNA sequence: TGCAGCGTTGAAGATCGAGGGAGGGCCCTCACCGGGGAGCTGTTTTTT.

This clone showed up just a few times. The gene calls are TRBV7-9 and TRBJ1-4; weak D call: TRBD1 (5 bases). Trimming stripped 0 bases from V and 5 bases from J, with 7 bases between. In germline, CDR1 is SEHNR, CDR2 FQNEAQ (reference sequence). The CDR3 spans 14 residues. CDR3 residues: CASSLARENEKLFF. In nucleotides, the CDR3 is TGTGCCAGCAGCTTAGCCAGGGAGAATGAAAAACTGTTTTTT. Drawing the rest from reference TRBV7-9 and TRBJ1-4, the complete variable domain is DTGVSQNPRHKITKRGQNVTFRCDPISEHNRLYWYRQTLGQGPEFLTYFQNEAQLEKSRLLSDRFSAERPKGSFSTLEIQRTEQGDSAMYLCASSLARENEKLFFGSGTQLSVL.

The rearrangement links TRBV6-1 to TRBJ2-2; possibly TRBD1 for D (6 bases). The V end was cut by 4 bases, the J end by 8 bases, with 17 bases between. The CDR3 has 15 amino acids. Germline V gene lookup returns CDR1 MNHNS and CDR2 SASEGT. This chain's CDR3 is CASSGYGTQGGELFF. The CDR3 DNA is TGTGCCAGCAGTGGCTACGGGACCCAGGGGGGGGAGCTGTTTTTT.

This rearrangement joins TRBV5-1 to TRBJ2-7; maybe TRBD1 (6 bases). V gave up 4 bases and J gave up 7 bases, with 21 bases separating them. The CDR3 consists of 15 residues. The germline gives CDR1 SGHRS, CDR2 YFSETQ. The CDR3 DNA reads as TGCGCCAGCAGCCCTGTGGACAGAACAACGGAGGAGCAGTACTTC. Its protein product is CASSPVDRTTEEQYF.

The chain has TRBV5-1 and TRBJ1-1; tentative D call: TRBD1 (5 bases). Per the germline V gene, CDR1 is SGHRS and CDR2 is YFSETQ. The CDR3 loop spans 14 amino acids. V was pared by 0 bases and J by 4 bases, with 10 bases between. CDR3: CASSLEVGVTEAFF. As DNA, the CDR3 is TGCGCCAGCAGCTTGGAGGTAGGGGTCACTGAAGCTTTCTTT.

V is TRBV6-5 and J is TRBJ1-4; 9 nucleotides match TRBD1. CDR3 length equals 14 residues. Per the germline V gene, CDR1 is MNHEY and CDR2 is SVGAGI. V lost 6 bases to trimming and J lost 8 bases; unmatched junction nucleotides: 7. The CDR3 nucleotides read TGTGCCAGCAGGGACAGGGGTGGTGAAGAAAAACTGTTTTTT. Protein sequence: CASRDRGGEEKLFF.

This rearrangement joins TRBV27 to TRBJ1-5; D is unresolved. CDR3 length: 12 residues. Trimming removed 6 bases at V and 8 bases at J, with 11 bases between. Germline values: CDR1 MNHEY, CDR2 SMNVEV (reference sequence). For the CDR3, the DNA is TGTGCCAGCAGGGACCCTGGGGAGCCCCAGCATTTT. This gives the protein CASRDPGEPQHF.

This chain links TRBV5-1 with TRBJ2-5, with D hard to call. The CDR3 loop spans 14 amino acids. Germline CDR1 reads SGHRS; CDR2 reads YFSETQ. The V and J ends lost 0 bases and 4 bases respectively, with 10 bases between them. The CDR3 is CASSLGGWGETQYF. The CDR3 DNA follows: TGCGCCAGCAGCTTGGGGGGATGGGGAGAGACCCAGTACTTC. Full variable domain (missing parts from reference TRBV5-1 and TRBJ2-5): KAGVTQTPRYLIKTRGQQVTLSCSPISGHRSVSWYQQTPGQGLQFLFEYFSETQRNKGNFPGRFSGRQFSNSRSEMNVSTLELGDSALYLCASSLGGWGETQYFGPGTRLLVL.

CDR3: CASSGMAGGRHEQFF. The CDR3 DNA follows: TGTGCCAGTAGTGGGATGGCGGGGGGCCGCCATGAGCAGTTCTTC. This chain joins TRBV19 and TRBJ2-1, with 8 positions matching TRBD2. Germline CDR1 is LNHDA and CDR2 is SQIVND (reference sequence). The CDR3 runs 15 residues. With V trimmed by 5 bases and J by 8 bases, 11 bases remained unmatched.

V usage is TRBV2 and J usage is TRBJ1-5, with a possible D match to TRBD1 (5 bases). Trimming stripped 5 bases from V and 0 bases from J, with 11 bases between. From germline, CDR1 is SNHLY and CDR2 FYNNEI. The CDR3 runs 15 residues. This CDR3 reads CASSRSGYSNQPQHF. In DNA, the CDR3 is TGTGCCAGCAGTAGGTCAGGGTATAGCAATCAGCCCCAGCATTTT. The complete variable domain, with remaining parts taken from reference TRBV2 and TRBJ1-5, reads EPEVTQTPSHQVTQMGQEVILRCVPISNHLYFYWYRQILGQKVEFLVSFYNNEISEKSEIFDDQFSVERPDGSNFTLKIRSTKLEDSAMYFCASSRSGYSNQPQHFGDGTRLSIL.

The V and J genes are TRBV6-1 and TRBJ2-2, with D unresolved. V lost 7 bases to trimming and J lost 7 bases, with 16 bases between them. The CDR3 has 14 residues. Germline CDR1 MNHNS, CDR2 SASEGT. The CDR3 region is CASTGLRVGGELFF. The CDR3 nucleotides read TGTGCCAGCACGGGCCTCCGAGTGGGCGGGGAGCTGTTTTTT.